Presented here are 16 T cell receptor beta chains from one specimen sequenced in a study of T cells after posttransplantation cyclophosphamide (TCRdb year 2016). Naive T cells were defined as viable CD3+CD4+ or CD3+CD8+ cells that were CCR7+CD45RA+CD45RO-CD95-CD27+CD28+. Libraries were prepared through the immunoSEQ multiplex PCR assay. The table was pulled from immuneACCESS by TCRdb, which kept in-frame rearrangements only. Such tables lose some clones; where checked, under half of the loss comes from unresolved V genes, and the rest has no known cause. In this sample the table shows about 32,000 clones, roughly 91% of which occur a single time. 0.1% of the sample is taken by the ten largest. The specimen sequenced was naive CD4+ T cells sorted from blood. The receptors were gathered from a man younger than 45 in good health and a related stem cell transplant donor.

The chain carries TRBV2 and TRBJ2-3, with D perhaps matching TRBD2 (5 bases). The CDR3 has 13 residues. Looked up from germline, CDR1 is SNHLY and CDR2 is FYNNEI. DNA for the CDR3: TGTGCTAAGCGGAGCAGGCCTGGGGATACGCAGTATTTT. This translates into CAKRSRPGDTQYF.

The chain joins TRBV5-4 to TRBJ1-1, with 7 bases fitting TRBD1. This CDR3 contains 14 residues. The ends lost 4 bases at V and 6 bases at J; junction bases unmatched: 9. Germline V gene data show CDR1 as SGHNT and CDR2 as YYREEE (reference sequence). Written as DNA, the CDR3 is TGTGCCAGCAGCACAACAGGGGCGGGTGCTGAAGCTTTCTTT. Translation gives CASSTTGAGAEAFF.

This clone was detected only once. This sequence joins TRBV7-9 and TRBJ2-1; 7 positions agree with TRBD2. Germline lookup yields CDR1 SEHNR and CDR2 FQNEAQ (reference sequence). The V and J ends lost 0 bases and 7 bases, in that order; junction bases with no gene match: 6. The CDR3 contains 15 residues. This CDR3 is CASSLALTSSNEQFF. The CDR3 DNA sequence: TGTGCCAGCAGCTTAGCTTTGACTAGCTCGAATGAGCAGTTCTTC.

The J gene is TRBJ2-7, the V gene TRBV5-4; possible D gene TRBD1, 6 bases. The ends were cut back, 4 bases at V and 2 bases at J, with 16 bases in the middle. Germline V CDR1 and CDR2: SGHNT, YYREEE (reference sequence). The CDR3 runs 15 residues. This chain's CDR3 is CASSQTGTRAYEQYF. As DNA, the CDR3 is TGTGCCAGCAGCCAGACCGGGACAAGAGCCTACGAGCAGTACTTC.

The gene calls are TRBV21-1 and TRBJ2-5; the D call in the table, TRBD1, was not verified against the DNA. TRBV21-1 is a known pseudogene. CDR3 length equals 16 residues. DNA for the CDR3: TGTGCCAGCACCGGGGGGCAGGGGGCGCAACAAGAGACCCAGTACTTC. Translation: CASTGGQGAQQETQYF.

The chain carries TRBV7-8 and TRBJ2-2, with 7 bases aligning to TRBD1. CDR3 length: 17 amino acids. The germline CDR1 and CDR2 sequences are SGHVS and FQNEAQ. V gave up 5 bases and J gave up 5 bases; unmatched junction bases: 14. The CDR3 sequence is CASSLRLGGARTGELFF. The CDR3 DNA reads TGTGCCAGCAGCCTCCGCCTAGGGGGCGCGAGGACCGGGGAGCTGTTTTTT.

This chain uses TRBV6-5 with TRBJ1-1, with D maybe TRBD1 (5 bases). The germline V and J ends were trimmed by 8 bases and 1 base, with 11 bases remaining between them. The CDR3 has 13 residues. Germline V gene data show CDR1 as MNHEY and CDR2 as SVGAGI. CDR3 sequence: CASGRDENTEAFF. CDR3 sequence (DNA): TGTGCCAGCGGGCGGGACGAGAACACTGAAGCTTTCTTT.

The chain's CDR3 is CASSPLKPGTDTQYF. CDR3 bases: TGTGCCAGCAGCCCCCTAAAGCCGGGAACAGATACGCAGTATTTT. The genes are TRBV14 and TRBJ2-3, with D possibly being TRBD2 (5 bases). Trimming cost V 4 bases and J 3 bases, with 14 bases left between them. CDR1 and CDR2 from the germline V gene are SGHDN and FVKESK. This CDR3 spans 15 amino acids.

The chain employs TRBV9 and TRBJ2-7; the match to TRBD2 covers 7 bases. There are 15 residues in the CDR3. Germline assignment: CDR1 SGDLS and CDR2 YYNGEE. V dropped 4 bases and J dropped 6; count of bases not matched to a gene: 13. The CDR3 spells CASSPDIGGVSEQYF. The CDR3 DNA reads TGTGCCAGCAGCCCCGACATTGGGGGGGTTAGCGAGCAGTACTTC.

The CDR3 DNA follows: TGTGCCAGCACCAGGACAGGAACGATCACCGGGGAGCTGTTTTTT. Protein: CASTRTGTITGELFF. The genes are TRBV6-5 and TRBJ2-2; 7 nucleotides line up with TRBD1. The CDR3 length is 15 residues. Trimming took 7 bases from V and 4 from J; bases not matched to a gene: 9. CDR1 and CDR2 (germline): MNHEY, SVGAGI.

This chain links TRBV6-6 with TRBJ2-7; D is unclear. The CDR3 spans 14 residues. Deletions cut 0 bases from V and 6 bases from J, with 12 bases between. Germline V gene lookup returns CDR1 MNHNY and CDR2 SVGAGI (reference sequence). In nucleotides, the CDR3 is TGTGCCAGCAGTTACTCGCGGCTACTCTCCGAGCAGTACTTC. It is translated as CASSYSRLLSEQYF.

This rearrangement joins TRBV5-4 to TRBJ2-4, with a weak D call TRBD1 (6 bases). The germline V and J ends were trimmed by 1 base and 8 bases, with 28 bases remaining between them. The CDR3 loop spans 19 amino acids. Germline CDR1 reads SGHNT; CDR2 reads YYREEE (reference sequence). CDR3 amino acids: CASSLLGDRLVSAVDIQYF. The DNA for the CDR3 is TGTGCCAGCAGCTTGTTGGGTGACAGGTTGGTGAGTGCGGTAGACATTCAGTACTTC.

The V call is TRBV18, the J call TRBJ1-1; D might be TRBD1 (6 bases). Trimming removed 5 bases at V and 1 base at J, with 14 bases between. Germline loops: CDR1 KGHSH, CDR2 LQKENI. CDR3 length equals 15 residues. CDR3 coding DNA: TGTGCCAGCTCAGAGGGGCAGGGGCGGAACACTGAAGCTTTCTTT. Translation gives CASSEGQGRNTEAFF.

V gene TRBV13 combines with J gene TRBJ2-3; 7 bases are a match to TRBD1. The trim removed 5 bases at V and 5 bases at J, leaving 10 bases unmatched. Looked up from germline, CDR1 is PRHDT and CDR2 is FYEKMQ (reference sequence). This CDR3 comprises 15 residues. CDR3 in amino acids: CASSGRGTNEDTQYF. The CDR3 DNA reads TGTGCCAGCAGCGGCAGGGGGACAAATGAAGATACGCAGTATTTT.

This chain joins TRBV7-2 and TRBJ1-1; D is undetermined. V shed 4 bases and J shed 8 bases, with 11 bases lying between them. There are 12 residues in the CDR3. The V gene's germline CDR1 is SGHTA and CDR2 FQGNSA. In DNA, the CDR3 is TGTGCCAGCAGCTATCCCGGGGAGGAAGCTTTCTTT. This codes for CASSYPGEEAFF.

The chain employs TRBV11-1 and TRBJ1-2; TRBD1 matches 10 bases. The germline gives CDR1 SGHAT, CDR2 FQDESV (reference sequence). Germline trimming cut 2 bases from V and 8 bases from J; bases unmatched to any gene: 5. This CDR3 is 14 amino acids long. CDR3 residues: CASSLYGTGDGYTF. Written as DNA, the CDR3 is TGTGCCAGCAGCTTATATGGGACAGGGGACGGCTACACCTTC.